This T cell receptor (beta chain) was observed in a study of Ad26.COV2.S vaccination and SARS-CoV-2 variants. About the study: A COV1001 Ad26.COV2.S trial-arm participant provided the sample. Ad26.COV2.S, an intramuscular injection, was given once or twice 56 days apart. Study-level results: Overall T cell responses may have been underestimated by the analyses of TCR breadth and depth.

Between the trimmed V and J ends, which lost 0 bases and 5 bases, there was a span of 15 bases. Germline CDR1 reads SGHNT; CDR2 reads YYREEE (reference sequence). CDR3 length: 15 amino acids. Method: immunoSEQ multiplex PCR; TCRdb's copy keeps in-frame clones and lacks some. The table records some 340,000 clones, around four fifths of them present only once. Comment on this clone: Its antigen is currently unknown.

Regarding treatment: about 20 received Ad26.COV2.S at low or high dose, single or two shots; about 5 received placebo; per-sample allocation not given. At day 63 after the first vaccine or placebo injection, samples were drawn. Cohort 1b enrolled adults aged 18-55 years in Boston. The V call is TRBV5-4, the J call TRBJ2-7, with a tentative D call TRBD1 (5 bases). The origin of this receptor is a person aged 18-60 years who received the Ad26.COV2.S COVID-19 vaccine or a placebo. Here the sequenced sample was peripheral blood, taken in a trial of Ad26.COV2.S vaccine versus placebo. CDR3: CASSLEIAGNHEQYF. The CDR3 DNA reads TGTGCCAGCAGCTTGGAAATAGCAGGGAACCACGAGCAGTACTTC.